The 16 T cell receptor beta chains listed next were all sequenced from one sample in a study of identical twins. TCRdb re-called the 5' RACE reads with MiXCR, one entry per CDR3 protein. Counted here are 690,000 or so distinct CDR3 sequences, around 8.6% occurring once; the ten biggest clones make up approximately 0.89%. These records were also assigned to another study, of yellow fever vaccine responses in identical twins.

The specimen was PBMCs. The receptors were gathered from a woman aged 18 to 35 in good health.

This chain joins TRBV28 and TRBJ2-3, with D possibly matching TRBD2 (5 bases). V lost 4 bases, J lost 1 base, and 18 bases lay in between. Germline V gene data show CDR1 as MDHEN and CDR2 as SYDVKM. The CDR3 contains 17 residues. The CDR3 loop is CASSSTDGMRGTDTQYF. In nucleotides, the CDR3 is TGTGCCAGCAGTTCTACGGACGGGATGAGGGGCACAGATACGCAGTATTTT.

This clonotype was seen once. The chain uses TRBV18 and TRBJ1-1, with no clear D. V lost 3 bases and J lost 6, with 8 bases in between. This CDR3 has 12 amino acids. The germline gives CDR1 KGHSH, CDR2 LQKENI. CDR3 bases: TGTGCCAGCTCACCGGGGTGGGCTGAAGCTTTCTTT. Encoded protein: CASSPGWAEAFF.

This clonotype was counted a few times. CDR3 coding DNA: TGCGCCAGCAGCTTGATGCTAGCGTCAGATACGCAGTATTTT. This encodes CASSLMLASDTQYF. The V and J genes are TRBV5-1 and TRBJ2-3, with D perhaps TRBD2 (6 bases). This CDR3 spans 14 amino acids. V was pared by 1 base and J by 4 bases, with 10 bases between. Germline V gene sequence: CDR1 SGHRS, CDR2 YFSETQ.

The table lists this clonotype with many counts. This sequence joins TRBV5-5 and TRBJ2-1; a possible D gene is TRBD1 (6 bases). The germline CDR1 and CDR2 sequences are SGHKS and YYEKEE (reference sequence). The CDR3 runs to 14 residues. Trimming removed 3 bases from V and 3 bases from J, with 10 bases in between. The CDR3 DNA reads TGTGCCAGCAGCTCTACACAGGGCTACAATGAGCAGTTCTTC. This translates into CASSSTQGYNEQFF.

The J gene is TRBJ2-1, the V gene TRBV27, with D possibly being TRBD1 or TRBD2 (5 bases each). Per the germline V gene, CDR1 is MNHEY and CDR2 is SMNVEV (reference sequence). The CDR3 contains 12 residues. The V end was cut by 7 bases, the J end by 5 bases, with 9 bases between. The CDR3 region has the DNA TGTGCCAGCATTAGAGGGGACAATGAGCAGTTCTTC. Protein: CASIRGDNEQFF.

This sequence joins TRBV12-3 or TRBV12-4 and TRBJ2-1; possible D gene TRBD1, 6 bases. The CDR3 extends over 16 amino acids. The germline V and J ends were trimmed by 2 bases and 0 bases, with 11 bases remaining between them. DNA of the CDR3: TGTGCCAGCAGTTTATTGGCAGGGGTCTCCTACAATGAGCAGTTCTTC. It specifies CASSLLAGVSYNEQFF.

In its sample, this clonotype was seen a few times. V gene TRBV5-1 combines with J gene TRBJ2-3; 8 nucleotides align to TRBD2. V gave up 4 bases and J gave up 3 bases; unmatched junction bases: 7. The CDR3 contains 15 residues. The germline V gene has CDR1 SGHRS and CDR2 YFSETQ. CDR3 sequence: CASSPGLGGTDTQYF. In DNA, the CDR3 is TGCGCCAGCAGCCCGGGACTAGGAGGTACAGATACGCAGTATTTT.

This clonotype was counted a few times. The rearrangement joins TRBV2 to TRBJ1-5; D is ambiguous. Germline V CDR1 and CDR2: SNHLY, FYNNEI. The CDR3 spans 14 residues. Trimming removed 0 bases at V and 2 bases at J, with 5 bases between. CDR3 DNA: TGTGCCAGCAGTGAAGCGCGTGGCAATCAGCCCCAGCATTTT. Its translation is CASSEARGNQPQHF.

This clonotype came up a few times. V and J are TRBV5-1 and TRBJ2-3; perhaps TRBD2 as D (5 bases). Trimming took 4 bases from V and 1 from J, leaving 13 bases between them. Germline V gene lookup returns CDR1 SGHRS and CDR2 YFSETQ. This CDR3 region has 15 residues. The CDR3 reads CASSDRGMGTDTQYF. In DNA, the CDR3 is TGCGCCAGCAGCGATCGAGGGATGGGCACAGATACGCAGTATTTT.

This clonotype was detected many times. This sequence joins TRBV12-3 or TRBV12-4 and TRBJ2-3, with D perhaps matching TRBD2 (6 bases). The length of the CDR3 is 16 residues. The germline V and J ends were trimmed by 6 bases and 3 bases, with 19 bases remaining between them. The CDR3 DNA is TGTGCCAGCAGCCCGAAGACGGGACTTCTGACAGATACGCAGTATTTT. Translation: CASSPKTGLLTDTQYF.

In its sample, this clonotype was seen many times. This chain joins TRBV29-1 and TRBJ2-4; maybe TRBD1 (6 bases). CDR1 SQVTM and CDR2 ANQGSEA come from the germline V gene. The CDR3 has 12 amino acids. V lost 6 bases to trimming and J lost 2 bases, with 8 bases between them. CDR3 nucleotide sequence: TGCAGCGTAGGGGACACCAAAAACATTCAGTACTTC. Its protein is CSVGDTKNIQYF.

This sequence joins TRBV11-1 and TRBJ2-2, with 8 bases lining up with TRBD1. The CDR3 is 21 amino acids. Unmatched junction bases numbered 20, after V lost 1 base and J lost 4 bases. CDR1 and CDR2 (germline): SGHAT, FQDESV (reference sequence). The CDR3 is CASSLGPRSQGARKGTGELFF. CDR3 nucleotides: TGTGCCAGCAGCTTAGGCCCTCGTTCCCAGGGGGCGAGAAAGGGCACCGGGGAGCTGTTTTTT. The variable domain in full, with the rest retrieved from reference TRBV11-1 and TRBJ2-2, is EAEVAQSPRYKITEKSQAVAFWCDPISGHATLYWYRQILGQGPELLVQFQDESVVDDSQLPKDRFSAERLKGVDSTLKIQPAELGDSAMYLCASSLGPRSQGARKGTGELFFGEGSRLTVL.

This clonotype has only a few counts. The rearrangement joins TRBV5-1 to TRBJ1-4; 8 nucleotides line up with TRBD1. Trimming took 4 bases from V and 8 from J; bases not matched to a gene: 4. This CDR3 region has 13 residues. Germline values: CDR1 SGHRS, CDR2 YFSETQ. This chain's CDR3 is CASSQGQAEKLFF. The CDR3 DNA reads TGCGCCAGCAGCCAGGGACAGGCCGAAAAACTGTTTTTT. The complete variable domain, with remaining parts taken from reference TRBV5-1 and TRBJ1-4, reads KAGVTQTPRYLIKTRGQQVTLSCSPISGHRSVSWYQQTPGQGLQFLFEYFSETQRNKGNFPGRFSGRQFSNSRSEMNVSTLELGDSALYLCASSQGQAEKLFFGSGTQLSVL.

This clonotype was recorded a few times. CDR3 sequence (DNA): TGCAGTGCTCAAATCCCAGATACCGCCTACGAGCAGTACTTC. Amino acid sequence: CSAQIPDTAYEQYF. The chain has TRBV20-1 and TRBJ2-7; no definite D call. V lost 5 bases to trimming and J lost 2 bases, with 16 bases between them. The CDR3 runs to 14 residues. Germline assignment: CDR1 DFQATT and CDR2 SNEGSKA (reference sequence).

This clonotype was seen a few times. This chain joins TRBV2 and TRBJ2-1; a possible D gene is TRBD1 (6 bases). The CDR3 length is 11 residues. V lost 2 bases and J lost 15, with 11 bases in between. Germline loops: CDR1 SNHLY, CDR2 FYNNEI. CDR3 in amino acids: CASSERGHTFF. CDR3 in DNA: TGTGCCAGCAGTGAAAGGGGACACACGTTCTTC.

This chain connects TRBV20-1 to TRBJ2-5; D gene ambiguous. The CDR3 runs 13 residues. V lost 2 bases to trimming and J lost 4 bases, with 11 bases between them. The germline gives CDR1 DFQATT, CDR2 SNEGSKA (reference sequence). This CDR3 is CSARNSGVETQYF. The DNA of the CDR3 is TGCAGTGCTAGAAATTCGGGCGTAGAGACCCAGTACTTC.